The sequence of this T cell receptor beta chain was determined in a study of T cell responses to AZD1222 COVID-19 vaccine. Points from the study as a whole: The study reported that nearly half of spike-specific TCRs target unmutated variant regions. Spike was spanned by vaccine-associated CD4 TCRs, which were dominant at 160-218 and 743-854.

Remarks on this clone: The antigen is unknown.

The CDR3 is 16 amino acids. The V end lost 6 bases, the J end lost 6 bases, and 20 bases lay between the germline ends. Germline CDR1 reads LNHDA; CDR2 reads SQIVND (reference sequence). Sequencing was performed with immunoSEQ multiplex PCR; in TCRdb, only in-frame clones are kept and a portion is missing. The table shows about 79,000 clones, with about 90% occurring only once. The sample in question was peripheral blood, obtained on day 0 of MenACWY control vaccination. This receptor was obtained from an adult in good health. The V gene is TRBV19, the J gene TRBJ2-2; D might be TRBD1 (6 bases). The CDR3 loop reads CASSHGQTHGAGELFF. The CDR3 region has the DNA TGTGCCAGTAGCCACGGACAGACCCATGGGGCCGGGGAGCTGTTTTTT.